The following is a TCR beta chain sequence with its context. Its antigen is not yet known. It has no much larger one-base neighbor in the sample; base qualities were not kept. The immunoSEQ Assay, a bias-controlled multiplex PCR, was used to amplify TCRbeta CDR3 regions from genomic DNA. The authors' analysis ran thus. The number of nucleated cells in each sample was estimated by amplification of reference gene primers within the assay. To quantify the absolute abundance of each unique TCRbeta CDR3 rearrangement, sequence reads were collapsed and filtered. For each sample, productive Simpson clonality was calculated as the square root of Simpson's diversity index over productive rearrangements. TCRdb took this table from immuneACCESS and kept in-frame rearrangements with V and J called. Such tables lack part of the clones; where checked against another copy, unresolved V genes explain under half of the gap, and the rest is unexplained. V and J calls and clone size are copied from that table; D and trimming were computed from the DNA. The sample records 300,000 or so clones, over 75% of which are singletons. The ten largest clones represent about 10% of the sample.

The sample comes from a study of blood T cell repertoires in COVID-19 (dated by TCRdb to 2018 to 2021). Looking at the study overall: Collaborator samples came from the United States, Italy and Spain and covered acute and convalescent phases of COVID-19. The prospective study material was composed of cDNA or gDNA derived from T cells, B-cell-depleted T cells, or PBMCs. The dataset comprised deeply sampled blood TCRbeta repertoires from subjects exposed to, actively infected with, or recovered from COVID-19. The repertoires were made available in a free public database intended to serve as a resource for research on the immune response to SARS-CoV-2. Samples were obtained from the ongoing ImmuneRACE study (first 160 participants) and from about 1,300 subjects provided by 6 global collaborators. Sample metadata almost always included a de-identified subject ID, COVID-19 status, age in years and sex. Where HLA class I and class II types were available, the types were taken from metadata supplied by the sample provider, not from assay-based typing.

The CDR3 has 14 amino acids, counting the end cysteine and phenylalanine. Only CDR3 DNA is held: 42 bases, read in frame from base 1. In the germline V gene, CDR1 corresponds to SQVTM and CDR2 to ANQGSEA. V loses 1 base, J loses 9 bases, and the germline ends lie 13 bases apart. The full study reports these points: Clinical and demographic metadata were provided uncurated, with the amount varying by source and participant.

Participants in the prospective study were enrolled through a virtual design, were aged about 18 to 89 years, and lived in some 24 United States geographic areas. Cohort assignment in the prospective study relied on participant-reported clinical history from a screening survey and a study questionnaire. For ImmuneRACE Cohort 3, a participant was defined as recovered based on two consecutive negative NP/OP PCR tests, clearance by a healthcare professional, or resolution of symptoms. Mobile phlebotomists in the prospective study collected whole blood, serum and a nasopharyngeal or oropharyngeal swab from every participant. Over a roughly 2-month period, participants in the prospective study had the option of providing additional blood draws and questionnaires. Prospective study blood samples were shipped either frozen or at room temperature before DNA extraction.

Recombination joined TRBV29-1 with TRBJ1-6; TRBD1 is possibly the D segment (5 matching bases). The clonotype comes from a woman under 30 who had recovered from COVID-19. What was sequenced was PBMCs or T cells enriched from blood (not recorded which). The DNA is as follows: TGCAGCGTTGAAGGGCAGGGCTCTAGTTCACCCCTCCACTTT. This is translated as CSVEGQGSSSPLHF. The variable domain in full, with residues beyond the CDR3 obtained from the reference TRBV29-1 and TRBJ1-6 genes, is SAVISQKPSRDICQRGTSLTIQCQVDSQVTMMFWYRQQPGQSLTLIATANQGSEATYESGFVIDKFPISRPNLTFSTLTVSNMSPEDSSIYLCSVEGQGSSSPLHFGNGTRLTVT.